Listed here are 12 T cell receptor beta chains from one sample, sequenced in a study of cytotoxic CD8 clonotypes in ibrutinib-treated CLL. The data were produced by immunoSEQ multiplex PCR, yet TCRdb's version contains in-frame clones alone and is incomplete. The sample lists 250,000 to 350,000 clones, less than 85% occurring once. The material was PBMCs, obtained at disease progression, from a patient treated with ibrutinib. These receptors were obtained from a human donor with chronic lymphocytic leukemia.

The chain uses TRBV28 and TRBJ2-7; D gene ambiguous. The V gene's germline CDR1 is MDHEN and CDR2 SYDVKM. This CDR3 contains 14 residues. V dropped 7 bases and J dropped 6 bases, with 19 bases sitting between them. The CDR3 here is CASMRPDMGREQYF. CDR3 nucleotide sequence: TGTGCCAGCATGAGGCCCGACATGGGTCGCGAGCAGTACTTC.

The chain is built from TRBV11-2 and TRBJ1-2; D remains unclear. This CDR3 contains 19 residues. Germline V lookup: CDR1 SGHAT, CDR2 FQNNGV. The germline V and J ends were trimmed by 6 bases and 0 bases, with 26 bases remaining between them. As DNA, the CDR3 is TGTGCCAGCAGAACTTTGGCCGACCGGGCCTTCCCCGCTAACTATGGCTACACCTTC. Residues: CASRTLADRAFPANYGYTF.

This clone has just one count. The chain has TRBV7-2 and TRBJ2-5; tentative D call: TRBD2 (6 bases). CDR1 is SGHTA, CDR2 FQGNSA, per germline. The V gene lost 5 bases and the J gene lost 0 bases, with 16 bases spanning the gap. CDR3 length: 16 residues. For the CDR3, the DNA is TGTGCCAGCAGCCCCTCCGCAGCGGGTAACCAAGAGACCCAGTACTTC. Its translation: CASSPSAAGNQETQYF.

This clone was counted only a few times. V usage is TRBV5-1 and J usage is TRBJ1-6; D gene ambiguous. The CDR3 extends over 12 amino acids. V was trimmed by 4 bases and J by 13 bases, leaving 12 bases between them. Germline lookup yields CDR1 SGHRS and CDR2 YFSETQ. The CDR3 loop is CASSLPLGPLHF. In DNA form, the CDR3 reads TGCGCCAGCAGCCTGCCCTTGGGGCCCCTCCACTTT.

The J gene is TRBJ2-3, the V gene TRBV5-1; D might be TRBD2 (5 bases). This CDR3 contains 13 residues. Deletions cut 3 bases from V and 5 bases from J, with 10 bases between. Germline V gene sequence: CDR1 SGHRS, CDR2 YFSETQ. CDR3 sequence: CASSSELGDTQYF. In DNA, the CDR3 is TGCGCCAGCAGCTCTGAACTAGGAGATACGCAGTATTTT. The variable domain in full, with the rest retrieved from reference TRBV5-1 and TRBJ2-3, is KAGVTQTPRYLIKTRGQQVTLSCSPISGHRSVSWYQQTPGQGLQFLFEYFSETQRNKGNFPGRFSGRQFSNSRSEMNVSTLELGDSALYLCASSSELGDTQYFGPGTRLTVL.

The V gene is TRBV27, the J gene TRBJ2-3; TRBD1 aligns across 7 bases. The CDR3 is made up of 15 amino acids. Germline V gene lookup returns CDR1 MNHEY and CDR2 SMNVEV (reference sequence). With V trimmed by 4 bases and J by 2 bases, 6 bases remained unmatched. As DNA, the CDR3 is TGTGCCAGCAGTTCCCACAGGGGACCCACAGATACGCAGTATTTT. Its translation: CASSSHRGPTDTQYF.

This clone was counted once. This chain links TRBV11-2 with TRBJ2-7; 7 nucleotides line up with TRBD2. This CDR3 is built from 14 residues. V shed 1 base and J 6 bases; nucleotides not matched to a gene: 6. From germline, CDR1 is SGHAT and CDR2 FQNNGV. The CDR3 loop reads CASSLAAGRGEQYF. The CDR3 DNA reads as TGTGCCAGCAGCTTAGCAGCGGGGCGAGGCGAGCAGTACTTC.

The chain joins TRBV5-6 to TRBJ2-6; D unclear. V was pared by 2 bases and J by 0 bases, with 12 bases between. The V gene's germline CDR1 is SGHDT and CDR2 YYEEEE. The CDR3 consists of 17 residues. CDR3 amino acids: CASSLETLSSGANVLTF. As DNA, the CDR3 is TGTGCCAGCAGCTTAGAGACATTAAGCTCTGGGGCCAACGTCCTGACTTTC.

The chain couples TRBV7-6 to TRBJ1-1, with TRBD1 identical over 10 bases. The V and J ends lost 6 bases and 1 base, in that order; junction bases with no gene match: 5. This CDR3 contains 15 residues. CDR1 is SGHVS, CDR2 FNYEAQ, per germline. The CDR3 loop is CASRTGQGRNTEAFF. Here the CDR3 DNA reads TGTGCCAGCAGGACGGGACAGGGGAGGAACACTGAAGCTTTCTTT.

The chain uses TRBV18 and TRBJ1-2; 7 bases match TRBD1. In germline, CDR1 is KGHSH, CDR2 LQKENI. Trimming took 2 bases from V and 4 from J; bases not matched to a gene: 4. The CDR3 has 14 residues. The CDR3, as DNA: TGTGCCAGCTCACCAGGGACAGCCATCTATGGCTACACCTTC. It codes for CASSPGTAIYGYTF.

This clone was counted a single time. V and J are TRBV5-6 and TRBJ2-5; 10 nucleotides line up with TRBD2. Losses at the gene ends were 4 bases for V and 3 bases for J; bases not matched to a gene: 3. CDR3 length: 14 amino acids. CDR1 and CDR2 (germline): SGHDT, YYEEEE. CDR3 sequence (DNA): TGTGCCAGCAGCGGCGGACTAGCGGAAGAGACCCAGTACTTC. This gives the protein CASSGGLAEETQYF.

The chain recombines TRBV5-4 with TRBJ2-5, with 12 bases aligning to TRBD1. This CDR3 is 17 amino acids long. The ends lost 4 bases at V and 5 bases at J; junction bases unmatched: 12. The germline CDR1 and CDR2 sequences are SGHNT and YYREEE (reference sequence). The CDR3 spells CASSPAGQGAFAETQYF. The CDR3 coding sequence is TGTGCCAGCAGCCCGGCGGGACAGGGGGCATTCGCGGAGACCCAGTACTTC.